This entry lists 23 T cell receptor beta chains sequenced from one sample in a study of blood T cell repertoires in COVID-19. Generated by immunoSEQ multiplex PCR, the TCRdb table keeps only in-frame clones and is missing some. The data show 75,000 to 85,000 clones, with about 85% seen just once and 9.5% to 12% held by the top ten. Sequencing was carried out using peripheral blood. The receptor source for this set is a man in his 60s with COVID-19, enrolled during active disease.

The rearrangement links TRBV7-3 to TRBJ2-5, with D possibly matching TRBD2 (6 bases). The V gene's germline CDR1 is SGHTA and CDR2 FQGTGA. The CDR3 is 14 amino acids. V dropped 5 bases and J dropped 5 bases, with 15 bases sitting between them. CDR3 sequence (DNA): TGTGCCAGCAGCCCCGGACTGGAGGGGGAGACCCAGTACTTC. Translating it yields CASSPGLEGETQYF.

The CDR3 loop is CASSSTSGGVGELFF. CDR3 nucleotides: TGCGCCAGCAGCTCAACTAGCGGGGGAGTCGGGGAGCTGTTTTTT. The genes are TRBV5-1 and TRBJ2-2; the match to TRBD2 covers 11 bases. In germline, CDR1 is SGHRS, CDR2 YFSETQ. The CDR3 runs 15 residues. Trimming at V came to 3 bases and at J to 7 bases, leaving 5 bases not matched to a gene.

This chain uses TRBV19 with TRBJ1-2; 7 bases align to TRBD1. The ends lost 2 bases at V and 1 base at J; junction bases unmatched: 4. The CDR3 sequence is 15 residues long. CDR1 is LNHDA and CDR2 is SQIVND in the germline V gene (reference sequence). The CDR3 spells CASSIRDSYNYGYTF. The CDR3 region has the DNA TGTGCCAGTAGTATACGGGACAGTTATAACTATGGCTACACCTTC.

V gene TRBV10-1 combines with J gene TRBJ1-1; possible D gene TRBD1, 6 bases. V was pared by 1 base and J by 4 bases, with 10 bases between. The CDR3 sequence is 14 residues long. Germline V gene data show CDR1 as WNHNN and CDR2 as SYGVQD (reference sequence). In DNA form, the CDR3 reads TGCGCCAGCAGTGAGTACAGGGTGGCCACTGAAGCTTTCTTT. Translation gives CASSEYRVATEAFF.

The chain carries TRBV6-5 and TRBJ1-3, with D hard to call. There are 12 residues in the CDR3. Deletions cut 6 bases from V and 9 bases from J, with 12 bases between. Per germline, CDR1 MNHEY and CDR2 SVGAGI. This CDR3 is CASRQPYSTIYF. Written as DNA, the CDR3 is TGTGCCAGCAGGCAACCGTATAGCACCATATATTTT.

As concerns this clone: One junction end disagrees with the germline gene, perhaps due to a read error. The V and J genes are TRBV19 and TRBJ2-3, with 7 bases lining up with TRBD1. This CDR3 has 15 residues. Per the germline V gene, CDR1 is LNHDA and CDR2 is SQIVND (reference sequence). CDR3 residues: CASTTGTAGTDTQYF. CDR3 in DNA: TGTGCCAGTACCACGGGGACAGCTGGCACGGATACGCAGTATTTT.

This chain joins TRBV29-1 and TRBJ2-1, with TRBD2 identical over 8 bases. This CDR3 comprises 13 residues. The V segment lost 5 bases and the J segment 4 bases; nucleotides outside the gene matches: 4. Germline V lookup: CDR1 SQVTM, CDR2 ANQGSEA. The DNA of the CDR3 is TGCAGCGTTCCGGGACTAGAGTACAATGAGCAGTTCTTC. Translated: CSVPGLEYNEQFF.

This chain connects TRBV11-1 to TRBJ2-2; no firm D call. CDR1 and CDR2 from the germline V gene are SGHAT and FQDESV (reference sequence). This CDR3 is built from 16 residues. V lost 2 bases, J lost 5 bases, and 15 bases lay in between. The CDR3 reads CASSLSEAVITGELFF. The CDR3 bases are TGTGCCAGCAGCTTATCTGAGGCCGTGATAACCGGGGAGCTGTTTTTT.

V is TRBV2 and J is TRBJ1-5, with D possibly being TRBD1 (6 bases). From germline, CDR1 is SNHLY and CDR2 FYNNEI. There are 17 residues in the CDR3. Trimming removed 6 bases at V and 0 bases at J, with 18 bases between. For the CDR3, the DNA is TGTGCCAGCAGCGGAAGGGGGGGGGCGTATAGCAATCAGCCCCAGCATTTT. Its translation: CASSGRGGAYSNQPQHF. The whole variable domain, filled in from reference TRBV2 and TRBJ1-5, reads EPEVTQTPSHQVTQMGQEVILRCVPISNHLYFYWYRQILGQKVEFLVSFYNNEISEKSEIFDDQFSVERPDGSNFTLKIRSTKLEDSAMYFCASSGRGGAYSNQPQHFGDGTRLSIL.

This chain links TRBV2 with TRBJ2-5, with 9 bases aligning to TRBD2. The trim removed 0 bases at V and 1 base at J, leaving 3 bases unmatched. Per the germline V gene, CDR1 is SNHLY and CDR2 is FYNNEI. The CDR3 length is 16 residues. CDR3 amino acids: CASSEARLAVQETQYF. In nucleotides, the CDR3 is TGTGCCAGCAGTGAAGCGCGACTAGCGGTCCAAGAGACCCAGTACTTC.

This clone was seen at least ten times. The chain uses TRBV7-9 and TRBJ1-2, with 9 bases identical to TRBD1. From germline, CDR1 is SEHNR and CDR2 FQNEAQ (reference sequence). V lost 0 bases to trimming and J lost 8 bases; unmatched junction nucleotides: 10. CDR3 length equals 16 residues. CDR3 residues: CASSLARLGTGRGYTF. As DNA, the CDR3 is TGTGCCAGCAGCTTAGCGCGGTTGGGGACAGGGCGAGGCTACACCTTC.

The chain joins TRBV3-1 (or the pseudogene TRBV3-2) to TRBJ1-1; D perhaps matches TRBD1 (6 bases). V was clipped by 10 bases and J by 0 bases, with 12 bases between them. The CDR3 consists of 13 residues. Germline V gene lookup returns CDR1 LGHDT and CDR2 YNNKEL (reference sequence). The CDR3 protein is CATSGVLNTEAFF. Here the CDR3 DNA reads TGTGCCACCTCAGGGGTTTTGAACACTGAAGCTTTCTTT.

The CDR3 region has the DNA TGTGCCAGCAGCCCTCCCGGGGGCTATGGCTACACCTTC. Its protein is CASSPPGGYGYTF. V usage is TRBV3-1 (or the pseudogene TRBV3-2) and J usage is TRBJ1-2; D is possibly TRBD1 (5 bases). CDR1 and CDR2 (germline): LGHDT, YNNKEL (reference sequence). The CDR3 covers 13 residues. Between the trimmed V and J ends, which lost 4 bases and 4 bases, there was a span of 10 bases.

V is TRBV24-1 and J is TRBJ2-5, with 7 nucleotides matching TRBD2. Germline V gene data show CDR1 as KGHDR and CDR2 as SFDVKD. Trimming at V came to 5 bases and at J to 4 bases, leaving 15 bases not matched to a gene. The CDR3 contains 17 residues. The CDR3 reads CATSGGLVTPLGETQYF. The CDR3 DNA follows: TGTGCCACCAGTGGTGGACTAGTTACACCTCTTGGAGAGACCCAGTACTTC.

This clone was counted ten times or more. The V and J genes are TRBV7-3 and TRBJ1-1, with D unresolved. Trimming took off 5 bases at V and 4 bases at J, with 14 bases between the two ends. This CDR3 spans 14 amino acids. CDR1 is SGHTA and CDR2 is FQGTGA in the germline V gene. The DNA of the CDR3 is TGTGCCAGCAGCCCCGGGCGGGTGGGCACTGAAGCTTTCTTT. Its protein product is CASSPGRVGTEAFF.

The gene calls are TRBV6-5 and TRBJ2-7; a weak D match, TRBD1 (6 bases). The CDR3 spans 15 residues. Germline V gene data show CDR1 as MNHEY and CDR2 as SVGAGI. V gave up 2 bases and J gave up 2 bases, with 13 bases separating them. CDR3 region: CASSYGAGTTYEQYF. The CDR3 region has the DNA TGTGCCAGCAGTTACGGAGCCGGGACAACCTACGAGCAGTACTTC.

The V and J genes are TRBV27 and TRBJ1-6; tentative D call: TRBD1 (6 bases). Trimming shortened V by 6 bases and J by 4 bases, and 19 bases separated the two germline ends. The length of the CDR3 is 17 residues. The germline V gene encodes CDR1 MNHEY and CDR2 SMNVEV (reference sequence). DNA of the CDR3: TGTGCCAGCAGAGACAGTGGACAGCAATGGTATAATTCACCCCTCCACTTT. Translating it yields CASRDSGQQWYNSPLHF.

This clone was observed a few times. The DNA of the CDR3 is TGTGCCAGCAGTGAGGAGCGGGGTTCCTCCTACGAGCAGTACTTC. Its translation: CASSEERGSSYEQYF. The gene calls are TRBV2 and TRBJ2-7; 7 positions agree with TRBD2. With V trimmed by 3 bases and J by 0 bases, 5 bases remained unmatched. The V gene's germline CDR1 is SNHLY and CDR2 FYNNEI. The CDR3 contains 15 residues. Combining the CDR3 with reference TRBV2 and TRBJ2-7 gives the whole variable domain EPEVTQTPSHQVTQMGQEVILRCVPISNHLYFYWYRQILGQKVEFLVSFYNNEISEKSEIFDDQFSVERPDGSNFTLKIRSTKLEDSAMYFCASSEERGSSYEQYFGPGTRLTVT.

The chain is built from TRBV6-5 and TRBJ2-2; tentative D call: TRBD2 (5 bases). The CDR3 extends over 14 amino acids. The germline CDR1 and CDR2 sequences are MNHEY and SVGAGI. V lost 10 bases and J 4 bases, leaving 16 bases between the germline ends. CDR3 in DNA: TGTGCCAACAGAACTAGGTGTGCCACCGGGGAGCTGTTTTTT. It specifies CANRTRCATGELFF.

V is TRBV28 and J is TRBJ2-7, with TRBD1 matching 7 bases. V was clipped by 11 bases and J by 0 bases; unmatched bases: 4. CDR3 length: 12 amino acids. Germline CDR1 MDHEN, CDR2 SYDVKM. CDR3 loop: CAGQVSSYEQYF. The CDR3 DNA follows: TGTGCCGGACAGGTGAGCTCCTACGAGCAGTACTTC. The full variable domain, its missing parts supplied by reference TRBV28 and TRBJ2-7, is DVKVTQSSRYLVKRTGEKVFLECVQDMDHENMFWYRQDPGLGLRLIYFSYDVKMKEKGDIPEGYSVSREKKERFSLILESASTNQTSMYLCAGQVSSYEQYFGPGTRLTVT.

This chain connects TRBV18 to TRBJ1-5, with D possibly being TRBD1 (6 bases). Germline V gene lookup returns CDR1 KGHSH and CDR2 LQKENI. The ends were cut back, 1 base at V and 2 bases at J, with 6 bases in the middle. The CDR3 runs 14 residues. This CDR3 reads CASSPRTGNQPQHF. In nucleotides, the CDR3 is TGTGCCAGCTCACCACGGACAGGCAATCAGCCCCAGCATTTT. The whole variable domain, remainder taken from reference TRBV18 and TRBJ1-5, is NAGVMQNPRHLVRRRGQEARLRCSPMKGHSHVYWYRQLPEEGLKFMVYLQKENIIDESGMPKERFSAEFPKEGPSILRIQQVVRGDSAAYFCASSPRTGNQPQHFGDGTRLSIL.

The V and J genes are TRBV29-1 and TRBJ2-5; 7 nucleotides match TRBD1. The ends lost 8 bases at V and 1 base at J; junction bases unmatched: 7. The length of the CDR3 is 13 residues. The germline V gene has CDR1 SQVTM and CDR2 ANQGSEA. CDR3 nucleotides: TGCAGCAACTCAGGGACAGCCCAAGAGACCCAGTACTTC. Its translation is CSNSGTAQETQYF.

The chain carries TRBV5-4 and TRBJ1-4; 7 bases align to TRBD1. There are 14 residues in the CDR3. The V gene end was trimmed by 4 bases and the J gene end by 6 bases; junction bases not matched to a gene: 6. CDR1 and CDR2 (germline): SGHNT, YYREEE (reference sequence). This CDR3 is CASSRDSADEKLFF. For the CDR3, the DNA is TGTGCCAGCAGCCGGGACAGCGCCGATGAAAAACTGTTTTTT.